The rows below give T cell receptor beta chains drawn from one sample of a study of circulating CD8 cells and anti-PD-1 response in melanoma. Using its own MiXCR run on the reads, TCRdb lists one record per CDR3 protein. The sample lists about 490 distinct CDR3 sequences; around 9.3% were seen once. Material: CD8+ T cells from PBMCs, obtained at baseline or after one month of anti-PD-1 therapy (not recorded which). The source is a human donor with melanoma. CDR3s include the opening cysteine and the closing phenylalanine or tryptophan. The D gene is left open where the match is weak. A row's size may be missing; if present it is once, few, many or a size class.

size	V	J	D	DNA	CDR3
large	TRBV13	TRBJ1-1	-	TGTGCCAGCAGCGTAGGCGGGGGGACTGAAGCTTTCTTT	CASSVGGGTEAFF
large	TRBV4-1	TRBJ2-7	TRBD2	TGCGCCAGCAGCCACGGGGGAGCGGGAGTCTACGAGCAGTACTTC	CASSHGGAGVYEQYF
large	TRBV6-1	TRBJ2-4	-	TGTGCCAGCAGTGAAGACGGGGGCTCAGCCAAAAACATTCAGTACTTC	CASSEDGGSAKNIQYF
medium-sized	TRBV6-2/TRBV6-3	TRBJ2-1	TRBD1	TGTGCCAGCAACCACCGGGACAGGGGCCACTATAACTCCTACAATGAGCAGTTCTTC	CASNHRDRGHYNSYNEQFF
large	TRBV23-1	TRBJ2-5	-	TGCGCCAGCAGTCTAAGGGAAACAGGACCTCAAGAGACCCAGTACTTC	CASSLRETGPQETQYF
hyperexpanded	TRBV20-1	TRBJ2-7	-	TGCAGTGCTAGAGGAATAGATAGCTCCTACGAGCAGTACTTC	CSARGIDSSYEQYF
large	TRBV19	TRBJ2-7	-	TGTGCCAGTAGTCCGGGGTCCGCCTCCTACGAGCAGTACTTC	CASSPGSASYEQYF
large	TRBV7-2	TRBJ1-1	-	TGTGCCAGCAGCTTTTGGGCAACTGAAGCTTTCTTT	CASSFWATEAFF
-	TRBV2	TRBJ1-6	-	TGTGTCAGCAGTGAAGCGGATTATAATTCACCCCTCCACTTT	CVSSEADYNSPLHF
medium-sized	TRBV7-6	TRBJ2-1	-	TGTGCCAGCAGCGATAGACGGGTTTCCTACAATGAGCAGTTCTTC	CASSDRRVSYNEQFF
large	TRBV28	TRBJ1-5	-	TGTGCCAGCAGTTTATTGAACAGGGTGGTTAGTAATCAGCCCCAGCATTTT	CASSLLNRVVSNQPQHF
medium-sized	TRBV19	TRBJ1-1	-	TGTGCCAGTACCCAATTCGGATCATCGGGCACTGAAGCTTTCTTT	CASTQFGSSGTEAFF
large	TRBV29-1	TRBJ1-1	-	TGCAGCGTTGAAGTGGAGAACACTGAAGCTTTCTTT	CSVEVENTEAFF
large	TRBV28	TRBJ2-1	-	TGTGCCAGCAGTTTACAGGCTTCCTACAATGAGCAGTTCTTC	CASSLQASYNEQFF
large	TRBV7-6	TRBJ2-1	-	TGTGCCAGCAGCCCGCAACTAGCTTCGTCCTACAATGAGCAGTTCTTC	CASSPQLASSYNEQFF
large	TRBV29-1	TRBJ1-4	TRBD1	TGCAGCGTTGAAGTGCGCCACAGGGGGGGAGAAAAACTGTTTTTT	CSVEVRHRGGEKLFF
large	TRBV4-3	TRBJ2-1	TRBD1	TGCGCCAGCAGCCAAGGATTCGACAGGGACCATGAGCAGTTCTTC	CASSQGFDRDHEQFF
medium-sized	TRBV18	TRBJ2-5	-	TGTGCCAGCTCACCAATAACAGGACAGACGATAGAGGAGACCCAGTACTTC	CASSPITGQTIEETQYF
large	TRBV4-3	TRBJ2-1	-	TGCGCCAGCAGCCAAGAAGGGTGGGAAGAGCAGTTCTTC	CASSQEGWEEQFF
large	TRBV28	TRBJ2-2	-	TGTGCCAGCAGTGCATGGGGGCAGTCGAACACCGGGGAGCTGTTTTTT	CASSAWGQSNTGELFF
-	TRBV5-4	TRBJ2-7	-	TGTGCCAGCAACCCGATCGGGCAGGGCAGCGAGCAGTACTTC	CASNPIGQGSEQYF
medium-sized	TRBV19	TRBJ2-1	TRBD2	TGTGCCAGTTCTAGCGGGGGGGCATCTGATGAGCAGTTCTTC	CASSSGGASDEQFF
large	TRBV27	TRBJ2-2	-	TGTGCCAGCAGTTTGTACACCGGGGAGCTGTTTTTT	CASSLYTGELFF
large	TRBV28	TRBJ2-7	-	TGTGCCAGCAGATCCCCTGGACGAACCTACGAGCAGTACTTC	CASRSPGRTYEQYF
few	TRBV30	TRBJ1-5	-	TGTGCCTGGAGTGTAGCGGGGAACCAGCCCCAGCATTTT	CAWSVAGNQPQHF
-	TRBV24-1	TRBJ2-3	-	TGTGCCACCAGAGATTTGGGCGGGGGCCGGAGCACGGATACGCAGTATTTT	CATRDLGGGRSTDTQYF
large	TRBV12-3/TRBV12-4	TRBJ2-1	TRBD1	TGTGCCAGCAGTCGAACAGGGGGCACGAATGAGCAGTTCTTC	CASSRTGGTNEQFF
large	TRBV19	TRBJ1-1	-	TGTGCCAGCAAGACGGGGATCGCTGAAGCTTTCTTT	CASKTGIAEAFF
large	TRBV20-1	TRBJ2-1	TRBD2	TGCAGTGCTAGAGGCACTAGCGGGGGAATAGGTGGCTACAATGAGCAGTTCTTC	CSARGTSGGIGGYNEQFF
-	TRBV19	TRBJ2-5	-	TGTGCCAGTAGTGCCCAAGAGACCCAGTACTTC	CASSAQETQYF
few	TRBV28	TRBJ1-5	-	TGTGCCACCGTGGGGGGGCAGCATCAGCCCCAGCATTTT	CATVGGQHQPQHF
medium-sized	TRBV6-5	TRBJ2-1	-	TGTGCCAGCAGTTTTTGGCCAGATACTAACAATGAGCAGTTCTTC	CASSFWPDTNNEQFF
medium-sized	TRBV19	TRBJ2-7	TRBD1	TGTGCCAGTAGTATAGCAGGGGGCGGGACCTACGAGCAGTACTTC	CASSIAGGGTYEQYF
medium-sized	TRBV27	TRBJ1-2	-	TGTGCCAGCAGTTTACAGGGTGGCTACACCTTC	CASSLQGGYTF
few	TRBV6-2/TRBV6-3	TRBJ2-7	-	TGTGCCAGCAGTCACGATCCGAGCTCCTACGAGCAGTACTTC	CASSHDPSSYEQYF
medium-sized	TRBV19	TRBJ2-7	-	TGTGCCAGTACCGAATCTACGGGCATCTCCTACGAGCAGTACTTC	CASTESTGISYEQYF
large	TRBV11-2	TRBJ1-2	-	TGTGCCAGCATCGGATACCGGGACGGAGTTCTGGATGGCTACACCTTC	CASIGYRDGVLDGYTF
large	TRBV25-1	TRBJ2-1	-	TGTGCCAGCAGTGACGCCGGGTCGAACAATGAGCAGTTCTTC	CASSDAGSNNEQFF
medium-sized	TRBV18	TRBJ2-3	-	TGTGCCAGCTCACCATGGGGGGGCACAGATACGCAGTATTTT	CASSPWGGTDTQYF
medium-sized	TRBV27	TRBJ2-7	-	TGTGCCAGCAGTTCAAAAGGGACGTGGGAGCAGTACTTC	CASSSKGTWEQYF
-	TRBV30	TRBJ1-2	-	TGTGCCTGGAGGGCAGTCCCGGACCGGATTAGGCATGGCTACGCCTTC	CAWRAVPDRIRHGYAF
-	TRBV14	TRBJ2-5	-	TGTGCCAGCAGCCTTACCGAGATGGCGACCCAGTACTTC	CASSLTEMATQYF
large	TRBV2	TRBJ1-5	TRBD1	TGTGCCAGCAGTCCAAACAGGGGTAGCAATCAGCCCCAGCATTTT	CASSPNRGSNQPQHF
medium-sized	TRBV20-1	TRBJ2-7	TRBD1	TGCAGTGCTAGAGATGTAAAGGGGACAGAGACCTACGAGCAGTACTTC	CSARDVKGTETYEQYF
large	TRBV4-2	TRBJ2-7	TRBD1	TGTGCCAGCAGCCAAGATGGGACAGGGGGCTCCTACGAGCAGTACTTC	CASSQDGTGGSYEQYF